Below are 3 T cell receptor beta chains sequenced from a single sample in a study of cytomegalovirus exposure and HLA in healthy donors. The PCR had 60 Vbeta and 13 Jbeta primers. The assay was immunoSEQ multiplex PCR, and TCRdb's table has in-frame clones only and misses some. This sample yields 200,000 to 250,000 clones, of which more than 65% are seen a single time; 0.63% belongs to the top ten. The specimen was PBMCs. The receptors here all came from a man aged 18 to 30 in good health and CMV-seronegative.

The chain employs TRBV5-1 and TRBJ1-1; no clear D. Looked up from germline, CDR1 is SGHRS and CDR2 is YFSETQ. The CDR3 is 13 amino acids. V lost 0 bases and J 2 bases, leaving 5 bases between the germline ends. The CDR3 loop reads CASSLEQNTEAFF. The CDR3 DNA is TGCGCCAGCAGCTTGGAACAAAACACTGAAGCTTTCTTT. The whole variable domain, remainder taken from reference TRBV5-1 and TRBJ1-1, is KAGVTQTPRYLIKTRGQQVTLSCSPISGHRSVSWYQQTPGQGLQFLFEYFSETQRNKGNFPGRFSGRQFSNSRSEMNVSTLELGDSALYLCASSLEQNTEAFFGQGTRLTVV.

This clone was detected once. The chain employs TRBV7-9 and TRBJ2-2; 10 bases agree with TRBD2. This CDR3 has 16 amino acids. Germline CDR1 SEHNR, CDR2 FQNEAQ (reference sequence). V trimming: 4 bases; J trimming: 2 bases; junction bases outside the gene matches: 4. CDR3 in amino acids: CASSSWTSGNTGELFF. The CDR3 DNA follows: TGTGCCAGCAGCTCTTGGACTAGCGGTAACACCGGGGAGCTGTTTTTT.

The chain employs TRBV7-9 and TRBJ1-1; 8 bases line up with TRBD1. This CDR3 is built from 14 residues. In germline, CDR1 is SEHNR, CDR2 FQNEAQ (reference sequence). Trimming removed 1 base from V and 9 bases from J; junction bases left unmatched: 7. The CDR3 reads CASSLGQGASQAFF. CDR3 bases: TGTGCCAGCAGCTTAGGTCAGGGGGCATCCCAAGCTTTCTTT.